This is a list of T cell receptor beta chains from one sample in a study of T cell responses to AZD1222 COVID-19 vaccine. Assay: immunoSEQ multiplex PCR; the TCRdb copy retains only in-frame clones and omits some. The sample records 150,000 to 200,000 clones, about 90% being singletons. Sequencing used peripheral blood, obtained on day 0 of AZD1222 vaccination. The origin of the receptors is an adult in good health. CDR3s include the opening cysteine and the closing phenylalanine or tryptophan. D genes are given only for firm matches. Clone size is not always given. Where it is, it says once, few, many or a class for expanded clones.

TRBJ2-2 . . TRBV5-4 TGTGCCAGCAGCTTTAGGCGGGACGGGGAGCTGTTTTTT CASSFRRDGELFF
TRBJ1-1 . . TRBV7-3 TGTGCCAGCAGCCCCCAAGGAAGGACTGAAGCTTTCTTT CASSPQGRTEAFF
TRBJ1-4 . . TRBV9 TGTGCCAGCAGCCCCTCGGTGGAGTCGAGTGAAAAACTGTTTTTT CASSPSVESSEKLFF
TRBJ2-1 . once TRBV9 TGTGCCAGCAGTTATAGAAGTACCTACAATGAGCAGTTCTTC CASSYRSTYNEQFF
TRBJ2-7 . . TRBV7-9 TGTGCCAGCACCCTAGGACAGACCTACGAGCAGTACTTC CASTLGQTYEQYF
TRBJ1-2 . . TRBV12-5 TGTGCTAGTGGTTTTGACAGGATCTATGGCTACACCTTC CASGFDRIYGYTF
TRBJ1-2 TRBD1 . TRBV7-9 TGTGCCAGCAGAGCAGGGGGGCCTAACTATGGCTACACCTTC CASRAGGPNYGYTF
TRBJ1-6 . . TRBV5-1 TGCGCCAGCAGCTTGGATCAGGGAATACCCCTCCACTTT CASSLDQGIPLHF
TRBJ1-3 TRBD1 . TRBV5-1 TGCGCCAGCAGGGACAGGTTTTCTGGAAACACCATATATTTT CASRDRFSGNTIYF
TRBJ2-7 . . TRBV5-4 TGTGCCAGCAGCTTGGGGGGACTGGGATCGTACTTC CASSLGGLGSYF